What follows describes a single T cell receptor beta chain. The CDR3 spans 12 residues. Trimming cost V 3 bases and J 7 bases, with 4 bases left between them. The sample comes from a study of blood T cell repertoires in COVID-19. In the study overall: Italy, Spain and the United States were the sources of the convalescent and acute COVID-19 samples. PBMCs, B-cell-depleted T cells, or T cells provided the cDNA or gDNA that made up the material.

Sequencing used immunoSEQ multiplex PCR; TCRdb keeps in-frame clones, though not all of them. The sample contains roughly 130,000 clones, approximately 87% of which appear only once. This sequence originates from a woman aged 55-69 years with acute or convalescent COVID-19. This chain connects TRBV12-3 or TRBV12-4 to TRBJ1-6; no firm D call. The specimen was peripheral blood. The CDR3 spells CASSFGNSPLHF. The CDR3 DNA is TGTGCCAGCAGTTTCGGGAATTCACCCCTCCACTTT.